Shown below are 6 T cell receptor beta chains from a single sample sequenced in a study of blood T cell repertoires in COVID-19. Profiled with immunoSEQ multiplex PCR; TCRdb holds only in-frame clones, not every one. The repertoire holds approximately 170,000 clones, with approximately 85% as singletons. The sample was peripheral blood. Receptors originate from a man aged 55 to 70 who had recovered from COVID-19.

This clone showed up just a few times. The CDR3 region is CASSLGTRSNEQYF. The CDR3, as DNA: TGTGCCAGCAGCTTAGGGACTAGGTCAAACGAGCAGTACTTC. The chain links TRBV7-8 to TRBJ2-7, with 7 bases matching TRBD2. The length of the CDR3 is 14 residues. Per germline, CDR1 SGHVS and CDR2 FQNEAQ. V lost 1 base to trimming and J lost 5 bases; unmatched junction nucleotides: 5.

The J gene is TRBJ2-5, the V gene TRBV2; TRBD2 matches 11 bases. V was clipped by 5 bases and J by 2 bases; unmatched bases: 4. CDR1 is SNHLY and CDR2 is FYNNEI in the germline V gene. This CDR3 is built from 15 residues. The CDR3 nucleotides read TGTGCCAGCAGTTCTCTAGCGGGGGGACAAGAGACCCAGTACTTC. Translated, it gives CASSSLAGGQETQYF.

Only one count was recorded for this clone. V gene TRBV3-1 (or the pseudogene TRBV3-2) combines with J gene TRBJ1-2; the match to TRBD1 covers 8 bases. CDR1 LGHDT and CDR2 YNNKEL come from the germline V gene (reference sequence). The CDR3 spans 15 residues. The V and J ends lost 4 bases and 2 bases, in that order; junction bases with no gene match: 6. The CDR3 reads CASSLRTGTNYGYTF. As DNA, the CDR3 is TGTGCCAGCAGCCTACGGACAGGGACCAACTATGGCTACACCTTC.

The rearrangement joins TRBV27 to TRBJ2-7; D is ambiguous. The V end lost 4 bases, the J end lost 3 bases, and 4 bases lay between the germline ends. The germline CDR1 and CDR2 sequences are MNHEY and SMNVEV (reference sequence). CDR3 length: 11 amino acids. The CDR3 loop reads CASSSLYEQYF. CDR3 nucleotides: TGTGCCAGCAGTTCCCTCTACGAGCAGTACTTC.

The V and J genes are TRBV6-1 and TRBJ1-3, with D unclear. This CDR3 has 16 residues. Trimming cost V 3 bases and J 5 bases, with 17 bases left between them. The V gene's germline CDR1 is MNHNS and CDR2 SASEGT. The CDR3 DNA follows: TGTGCCAGCAGTGATCTCGTCGGTGTTTCACGAAACACCATATATTTT. Its translation: CASSDLVGVSRNTIYF.

The chain uses TRBV7-9 and TRBJ2-3; perhaps TRBD2 as D (6 bases). Germline CDR1 reads SEHNR; CDR2 reads FQNEAQ (reference sequence). This CDR3 is built from 14 residues. Deletions cut 3 bases from V and 6 bases from J, with 13 bases between. The CDR3 DNA reads as TGTGCCAGCAGCTTCCGGGACTTTGGTGATACGCAGTATTTT. Translation: CASSFRDFGDTQYF.